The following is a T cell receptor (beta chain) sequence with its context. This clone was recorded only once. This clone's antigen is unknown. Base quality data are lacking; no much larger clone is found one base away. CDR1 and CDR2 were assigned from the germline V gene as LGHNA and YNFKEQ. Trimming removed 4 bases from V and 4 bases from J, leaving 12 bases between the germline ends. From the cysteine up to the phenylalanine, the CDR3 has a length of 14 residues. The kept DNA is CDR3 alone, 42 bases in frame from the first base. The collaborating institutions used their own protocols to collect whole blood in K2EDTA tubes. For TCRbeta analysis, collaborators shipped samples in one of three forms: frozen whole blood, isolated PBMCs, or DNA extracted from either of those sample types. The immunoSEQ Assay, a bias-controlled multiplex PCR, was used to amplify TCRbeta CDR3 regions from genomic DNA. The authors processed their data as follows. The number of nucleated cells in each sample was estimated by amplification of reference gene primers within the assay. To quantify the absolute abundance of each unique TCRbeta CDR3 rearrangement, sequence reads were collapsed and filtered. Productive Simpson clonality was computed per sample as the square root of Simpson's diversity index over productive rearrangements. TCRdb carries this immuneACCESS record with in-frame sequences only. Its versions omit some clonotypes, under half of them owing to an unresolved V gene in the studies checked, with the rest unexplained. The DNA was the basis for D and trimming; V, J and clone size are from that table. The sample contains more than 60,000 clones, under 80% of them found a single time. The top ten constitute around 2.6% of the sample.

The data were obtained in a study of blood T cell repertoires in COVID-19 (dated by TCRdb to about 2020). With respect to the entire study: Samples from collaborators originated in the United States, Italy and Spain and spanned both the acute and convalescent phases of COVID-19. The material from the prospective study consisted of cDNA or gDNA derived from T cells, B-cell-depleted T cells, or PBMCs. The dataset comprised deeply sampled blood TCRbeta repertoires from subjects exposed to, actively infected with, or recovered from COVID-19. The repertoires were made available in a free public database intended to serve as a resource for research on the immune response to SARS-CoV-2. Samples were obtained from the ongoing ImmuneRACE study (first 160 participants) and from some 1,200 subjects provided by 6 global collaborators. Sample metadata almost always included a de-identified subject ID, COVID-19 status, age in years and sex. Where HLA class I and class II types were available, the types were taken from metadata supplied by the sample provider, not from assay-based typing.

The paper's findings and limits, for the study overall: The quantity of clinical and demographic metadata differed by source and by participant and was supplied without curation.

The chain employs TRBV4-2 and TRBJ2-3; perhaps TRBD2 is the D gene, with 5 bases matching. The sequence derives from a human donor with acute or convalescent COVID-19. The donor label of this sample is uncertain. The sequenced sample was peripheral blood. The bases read TGTGCCAGCAGCCGGGAGATCTATGCAGATACGCAGTATTTT. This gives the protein CASSREIYADTQYF.